Shown below are 32 T cell receptor beta chains from a single sample sequenced in a study of response to subunit inactivated influenza vaccine. Each CDR3 protein gets one entry after TCRdb re-called the RT-PCR reads with MiXCR. The sample holds 500,000 to 550,000 distinct CDR3 sequences, approximately 6.9% seen once. The sequencing here drew on PBMCs from blood, taken around 25 months after vaccination. Every receptor here comes from a man aged 50 to 75 who received an inactivated influenza vaccine.

The chain has TRBV12-3 or TRBV12-4 and TRBJ1-5; TRBD1 might be the D (6 bases). V was cut by 5 bases and J by 2 bases, with 13 bases left in between. This CDR3 comprises 15 residues. CDR3 in DNA: TGTGCCAGCAGTCCAACCAGGGGTGGCAATCAGCCCCAGCATTTT. It codes for CASSPTRGGNQPQHF.

This clonotype occurred many times. The V and J genes are TRBV20-1 and TRBJ2-3; 10 nucleotides line up with TRBD2. Trimming cost V 0 bases and J 11 bases; bases outside gene matches: 5. CDR1 and CDR2 from the germline V gene are DFQATT and SNEGSKA (reference sequence). This CDR3 spans 13 amino acids. As DNA, the CDR3 is TGCAGTGCTAGAGAAGCTAGCGGGAGCGAGCAGTATTTT. This gives the protein CSAREASGSEQYF.

The sample holds a few counts of this clonotype. This sequence joins TRBV6-1 and TRBJ2-5; the match to TRBD2 covers 15 bases. The V segment lost 6 bases and the J segment 2 bases; nucleotides outside the gene matches: 7. Germline CDR1 and CDR2: MNHNS and SASEGT. This CDR3 comprises 17 residues. CDR3 protein: CASRPGTSGRYQETQYF. The DNA of the CDR3 is TGTGCCAGCAGACCCGGGACTAGCGGGAGGTATCAAGAGACCCAGTACTTC.

The sample holds a few counts of this clonotype. This sequence joins TRBV7-6 and TRBJ2-1, with 12 bases that match TRBD2. Germline V gene lookup returns CDR1 SGHVS and CDR2 FNYEAQ. The CDR3 contains 14 residues. Trimming cost V 6 bases and J 7 bases; bases outside gene matches: 4. The CDR3: CASRGLAGRNEQFF. For the CDR3, the DNA is TGTGCCAGCAGAGGACTAGCGGGAAGAAATGAGCAGTTCTTC. The full variable domain, with the rest looked up from reference TRBV7-6 and TRBJ2-1, is GAGVSQSPRYKVTKRGQDVALRCDPISGHVSLYWYRQALGQGPEFLTYFNYEAQQDKSGLPNDRFSAERPEGSISTLTIQRTEQRDSAMYRCASRGLAGRNEQFFGPGTRLTVL.

The table lists this clonotype with many counts. Here the CDR3 reads CASSFRGDLYSNQPQHF. Written as DNA, the CDR3 is TGTGCCAGCAGTTTTCGGGGGGACCTATATAGCAATCAGCCCCAGCATTTT. The J gene is TRBJ1-5, the V gene TRBV12-3 or TRBV12-4, with a tentative D call TRBD1 (5 bases). The CDR3 sequence is 17 residues long. V lost 3 bases and J lost 0, with 15 bases in between.

This clonotype appeared a few times. CDR3 region: CASSYDGTHRRVSETQYF. The CDR3 nucleotides read TGTGCCAGCAGTTACGACGGGACTCATCGACGGGTTTCAGAGACCCAGTACTTC. This chain connects TRBV6-2 or TRBV6-3 to TRBJ2-5; a weak D match, TRBD2 (6 bases). The CDR3 sequence is 18 residues long. Germline V lookup: CDR1 MNHEY, CDR2 SVGEGT. V was cut by 2 bases and J by 4 bases, with 23 bases left in between.

The table lists this clonotype with many counts. The chain has TRBV4-3 and TRBJ2-5; 11 bases are shared with TRBD2. V was pared by 5 bases and J by 5 bases, with 7 bases of the junction left unmatched. This CDR3 comprises 15 residues. The germline gives CDR1 LGHNA, CDR2 YSLEER. As DNA, the CDR3 is TGCGCCAGCAGCTTCCACGGGACTAGCGGCGAGACCCAGTACTTC. Translating it yields CASSFHGTSGETQYF.

This clonotype was seen at least ten times. The chain has TRBV27 and TRBJ1-5; D is possibly TRBD1 (5 bases). Germline CDR1 reads MNHEY; CDR2 reads SMNVEV (reference sequence). Trimming pared 2 bases from V and 6 bases from J, leaving 11 bases between. This CDR3 contains 14 residues. As DNA, the CDR3 is TGTGCCAGCAGTTTAACCCAGGGATCTCAGCCCCAGCATTTT. It encodes CASSLTQGSQPQHF.

The chain couples TRBV5-1 to TRBJ2-1; D possibly corresponds to TRBD2 (6 bases). There are 14 residues in the CDR3. The germline CDR1 and CDR2 sequences are SGHRS and YFSETQ. Deletions cut 0 bases from V and 7 bases from J, with 11 bases between. The CDR3 spells CASSLEGLKNEQFF. The CDR3, as DNA: TGCGCCAGCAGCTTGGAGGGACTGAAGAATGAGCAGTTCTTC.

This clonotype has just a few counts. This CDR3 reads CASSSLRAPQETQYF. The CDR3 DNA is TGTGCCAGCAGCTCCCTCAGGGCGCCGCAAGAGACCCAGTACTTC. The chain uses TRBV11-1 and TRBJ2-5; perhaps TRBD1 as D (5 bases). Looked up from germline, CDR1 is SGHAT and CDR2 is FQDESV (reference sequence). CDR3 length equals 15 residues. Trimming pared 4 bases from V and 2 bases from J, leaving 14 bases between.

This clonotype came up many times. The chain links TRBV28 to TRBJ2-1; 9 nucleotides line up with TRBD1. CDR3 length: 13 amino acids. V shed 8 bases, J shed 9 bases, and the junction held 8 bases outside the gene matches. Germline assignment: CDR1 MDHEN and CDR2 SYDVKM. Here the CDR3 DNA reads TGTGCCAGCCGGACAGGGGTAATCAGTGAGCAGTTCTTC. It specifies CASRTGVISEQFF.

In its sample, this clonotype was seen a few times. The rearrangement joins TRBV4-2 to TRBJ1-5; 7 bases fit TRBD1. The germline V gene has CDR1 LGHNA and CDR2 YNFKEQ. The CDR3 is 15 residues long. The V and J ends lost 1 base and 3 bases, in that order; junction bases with no gene match: 3. CDR3 sequence reads: CASSQADRANQPQHF. Here the CDR3 DNA reads TGTGCCAGCAGCCAAGCAGACAGGGCCAATCAGCCCCAGCATTTT.

In its sample, this clonotype was seen a few times. The chain recombines TRBV6-2 or TRBV6-3 with TRBJ2-7, with D perhaps TRBD1 (5 bases). Germline CDR1 is MNHEY and CDR2 is SVGEGT. Trimming removed 6 bases at V and 5 bases at J, with 8 bases between. The CDR3 runs to 11 residues. CDR3: CASRDIDEQYF. The CDR3 DNA is TGTGCCAGCAGGGACATCGACGAGCAGTACTTC.

DNA of the CDR3: TGCGCCAGCGGTCCAAATCCAGGGGCAGATACGCAGTATTTT. Encoded protein: CASGPNPGADTQYF. This chain joins TRBV5-1 and TRBJ2-3, with TRBD1 as a possible D gene (6 bases). CDR3 length equals 14 residues. The V gene lost 7 bases and the J gene lost 4 bases, with 16 bases spanning the gap. Germline values: CDR1 SGHRS, CDR2 YFSETQ.

The rearrangement joins TRBV20-1 to TRBJ2-1; TRBD2 matches 10 bases. V shed 6 bases and J 2 bases; nucleotides not matched to a gene: 4. Germline CDR1 reads DFQATT; CDR2 reads SNEGSKA (reference sequence). CDR3 size: 14 residues. CDR3 region: CSATSGDTYNEQFF. CDR3 nucleotides: TGCAGTGCAACTAGCGGGGATACCTACAATGAGCAGTTCTTC.

This clonotype appeared a few times. This sequence joins TRBV11-2 and TRBJ2-1; 9 bases fit TRBD1. V lost 8 bases and J lost 9; bases outside the gene matches: 2. CDR1 is SGHAT, CDR2 FQNNGV, per germline. The CDR3 runs 11 residues. The chain's CDR3 is CASQTGGEQFF. The CDR3 nucleotides are TGTGCCAGCCAGACAGGGGGTGAGCAGTTCTTC.

This clonotype has a count of ten or more. The chain is built from TRBV20-1 and TRBJ2-1; 10 bases match TRBD2. Losses at the gene ends were 3 bases for V and 13 bases for J; bases not matched to a gene: 6. The CDR3 has 12 amino acids. Germline loops: CDR1 DFQATT, CDR2 SNEGSKA (reference sequence). For the CDR3, the DNA is TGCAGTGCTAGGGTGGCTAGCGGGGGCCAGTTCTTC. This sequence encodes CSARVASGGQFF.

In its sample, this clonotype was seen many times. In nucleotides, the CDR3 is TGTGCCAGCAGTACCGAGAGAGGGACAGCTGAAGCTTTCTTT. Translated, it gives CASSTERGTAEAFF. The chain recombines TRBV11-2 with TRBJ1-1, with 7 nucleotides matching TRBD1. V lost 6 bases, J lost 6 bases, and 10 bases stayed unmatched. Germline CDR1 reads SGHAT; CDR2 reads FQNNGV. The CDR3 is made up of 14 amino acids.

This clonotype was observed a few times. The V gene is TRBV4-3, the J gene TRBJ2-5, with 12 nucleotides matching TRBD2. The CDR3 spans 15 residues. The germline V gene encodes CDR1 LGHNA and CDR2 YSLEER. V lost 3 bases and J lost 4; bases outside the gene matches: 3. The CDR3 spells CASSHQLAGGETQYF. The CDR3 DNA sequence: TGCGCCAGCAGCCACCAACTAGCGGGGGGAGAGACCCAGTACTTC.

This chain connects TRBV29-1 to TRBJ2-2, with 9 bases that match TRBD1. The CDR3 consists of 13 residues. Looked up from germline, CDR1 is SQVTM and CDR2 is ANQGSEA. J was trimmed by 6 bases and V by 3 bases; bases with no gene match: 2. CDR3 residues: CSVDRTGAGELFF. The CDR3 DNA sequence: TGCAGCGTTGACCGGACAGGGGCCGGGGAGCTGTTTTTT.

This clonotype was observed at least ten times. The chain joins TRBV5-1 to TRBJ2-7; D possibly matches TRBD1 or TRBD2 (5 bases each). Between the trimmed V and J ends, which lost 0 bases and 2 bases, there was a span of 9 bases. Germline CDR1 SGHRS, CDR2 YFSETQ. The CDR3 length is 14 residues. DNA of the CDR3: TGCGCCAGCAGCTTGGCGGGGCCACCCTACGAGCAGTACTTC. Protein sequence: CASSLAGPPYEQYF.

This sequence joins TRBV5-1 and TRBJ2-3; D call uncertain. The germline V gene has CDR1 SGHRS and CDR2 YFSETQ. The CDR3 sequence is 15 residues long. V was pared by 0 bases and J by 5 bases, with 13 bases between. Here the CDR3 DNA reads TGCGCCAGCAGCTTGGATCAGATTAAAGTAGATACGCAGTATTTT. This codes for CASSLDQIKVDTQYF.

This clonotype has only a few counts. The gene calls are TRBV6-1 and TRBJ2-7; D might be TRBD1 or TRBD2, each matching 6 bases. The germline CDR1 and CDR2 sequences are MNHNS and SASEGT. The CDR3 length is 14 residues. V was shortened by 5 bases and J by 6 bases, with 17 bases between the two germline ends. The CDR3 protein is CASSTGSGVSEQYF. CDR3 nucleotides: TGTGCCAGCAGTACAGGGTCGGGGGTGTCCGAGCAGTACTTC.

This clonotype was seen at least ten times. CDR3: CASSLSSGAEQYF. The CDR3 bases are TGTGCCAGCAGCTTAAGTTCGGGTGCGGAGCAGTACTTC. The chain couples TRBV7-9 to TRBJ2-7; D is unresolved. Trimming left V 2 bases short and J 7 bases short, with 12 bases between. Germline lookup yields CDR1 SEHNR and CDR2 FQNEAQ (reference sequence). The CDR3 contains 13 residues.

This CDR3 reads CASSLGAASIANYGYTF. CDR3 DNA: TGTGCCAGCAGCTTAGGTGCCGCCTCTATAGCTAACTATGGCTACACCTTC. The chain links TRBV7-2 to TRBJ1-2; D uncertain. Deletions cut 1 base from V and 0 bases from J, with 15 bases between. The CDR3 sequence is 17 residues long. Germline CDR1 reads SGHTA; CDR2 reads FQGNSA.

V and J are TRBV6-2 or TRBV6-3 and TRBJ2-5; D gene unclear. Germline CDR1 and CDR2: MNHEY and SVGEGT. V lost 8 bases to trimming and J lost 2 bases, with 9 bases between them. CDR3 length: 12 residues. CDR3 DNA sequence: TGTGCCAGCCATCCTCCTCAAGAGACCCAGTACTTC. Its protein is CASHPPQETQYF.

The rearrangement joins TRBV5-5 to TRBJ1-3; D is uncertain. The CDR3 sequence is 14 residues long. The germline gives CDR1 SGHKS, CDR2 YYEKEE (reference sequence). Trimming took off 4 bases at V and 0 bases at J, with 8 bases between the two ends. CDR3 nucleotides: TGTGCCAGCAGCGTAAAAAGCTCTGGAAACACCATATATTTT. Translated: CASSVKSSGNTIYF. Full variable domain (outside the CDR3, taken from reference TRBV5-5 and TRBJ1-3): DAGVTQSPTHLIKTRGQQVTLRCSPISGHKSVSWYQQVLGQGPQFIFQYYEKEERGRGNFPDRFSARQFPNYSSELNVNALLLGDSALYLCASSVKSSGNTIYFGEGSWLTVV.

This clonotype has a handful of counts. The V and J genes are TRBV28 and TRBJ2-7; D ambiguous. This CDR3 comprises 14 residues. The V and J ends lost 6 bases and 4 bases respectively, with 16 bases between them. CDR1 and CDR2 (germline): MDHEN, SYDVKM. The CDR3 is CASRPYPDGYEQYF. CDR3 DNA: TGTGCCAGCAGACCTTACCCGGACGGGTACGAGCAGTACTTC.

J is TRBJ2-7 and V is TRBV4-3; D remains unclear. V gave up 3 bases and J gave up 1 base, with 13 bases separating them. The CDR3 is made up of 15 amino acids. Germline lookup yields CDR1 LGHNA and CDR2 YSLEER. The CDR3 nucleotides are TGCGCCAGCAGCCAGACGACCTTACCTTCCTACGAGCAGTACTTC. As protein: CASSQTTLPSYEQYF.

The table lists this clonotype with a few counts. In DNA, the CDR3 is TGTGCCAGCACCCGCGGGCGGAAGAACACTGAAGCTTTCTTT. As protein: CASTRGRKNTEAFF. The gene calls are TRBV12-3 or TRBV12-4 and TRBJ1-1; D ambiguous. The CDR3 is 14 residues long. V was shortened by 7 bases and J by 1 base, with 13 bases between the two germline ends.

This clonotype was detected ten times or more. CDR3 residues: CAISEMGEAFF. CDR3 coding DNA: TGTGCCATCAGTGAGATGGGTGAAGCTTTCTTT. The J gene is TRBJ1-1, the V gene TRBV10-3, with D unresolved. V dropped 2 bases and J dropped 7 bases, with 5 bases sitting between them. CDR1 is ENHRY, CDR2 SYGVKD, per germline. CDR3 size: 11 residues.

The J gene is TRBJ2-2, the V gene TRBV5-1; D is tentatively TRBD1 or TRBD2 (5 bases each). The germline gives CDR1 SGHRS, CDR2 YFSETQ. V shed 5 bases and J shed 0 bases, with 11 bases lying between them. The CDR3 contains 15 residues. The CDR3 bases are TGCGCCAGCAGACTAGGACAAACGAACACCGGGGAGCTGTTTTTT. It translates to CASRLGQTNTGELFF.